The 3 T cell receptor beta chains below were found in one sample sequenced in a study of technical replicates of blood from a few donors. Libraries were prepared by immunoSEQ multiplex PCR; TCRdb keeps only in-frame clonotypes and omits some of them. The table records some 87,000 clones, 85% to 95% of them present only once. The sample was T cells isolated from PBMCs. Receptors were obtained from a human donor in good health.

The V and J genes are TRBV7-6 and TRBJ2-1; 9 bases line up with TRBD1. CDR3 length: 14 residues. J was trimmed by 7 bases and V by 4 bases; bases with no gene match: 5. From germline, CDR1 is SGHVS and CDR2 FNYEAQ. This chain's CDR3 is CASSWGQGGNEQFF. The DNA for the CDR3 is TGTGCCAGCAGCTGGGGACAGGGTGGGAATGAGCAGTTCTTC.

J is TRBJ1-1 and V is TRBV13; D possibly corresponds to TRBD1 (6 bases). Trimming cost V 3 bases and J 1 base, with 9 bases left between them. Germline loops: CDR1 PRHDT, CDR2 FYEKMQ (reference sequence). The CDR3 consists of 14 residues. The CDR3 reads CASSFRQENTEAFF. Written as DNA, the CDR3 is TGTGCCAGCAGCTTTAGACAGGAGAACACTGAAGCTTTCTTT.

The V call is TRBV10-3, the J call TRBJ1-2; maybe TRBD1 (6 bases). This CDR3 is built from 14 residues. Germline CDR1 is ENHRY and CDR2 is SYGVKD. Trimming shortened V by 6 bases and J by 5 bases, and 16 bases separated the two germline ends. The CDR3: CAISKDQRGYGYTF. CDR3 sequence (DNA): TGTGCCATCAGCAAGGACCAAAGGGGGTATGGCTACACCTTC.